Presented here are 19 T cell receptor beta chains from one specimen sequenced in a study of blood T cells in healthy people across ages. A second PCR of 7 to 11 cycles used a sample-barcoded 5' primer and a J-beta primer mix. In TCRdb, the 5' RACE reads were re-called with MiXCR into one record per CDR3 protein. The sample comprises hundreds of thousands of distinct CDR3 sequences, roughly 48% of which are singletons, and 20% to 25% rests with the top ten. Sequenced: blood. The receptors stem from a man older than 75 in good health.

This clonotype was seen more than once but under ten times. The CDR3 protein is CASSSGNGTGVAYEQYF. CDR3 nucleotide sequence: TGTGCCAGCAGCTCTGGAAACGGGACAGGGGTCGCATACGAGCAGTACTTC. The gene calls are TRBV11-3 and TRBJ2-7; 10 bases map to TRBD1. CDR3 size: 17 residues. J gave up 4 bases and V 4 bases, and 13 bases lay outside the gene matches. Germline V gives CDR1 SGHNT, CDR2 YENEEA. Full variable domain (outside the CDR3, taken from reference TRBV11-3 and TRBJ2-7): EAGVVQSPRYKIIEKKQPVAFWCNPISGHNTLYWYLQNLGQGPELLIRYENEEAVDDSQLPKDRFSAERLKGVDSTLKIQPAELGDSAVYLCASSSGNGTGVAYEQYFGPGTRLTVT.

The rearrangement joins TRBV27 to TRBJ2-7, with 10 bases identical to TRBD2. Germline V lookup: CDR1 MNHEY, CDR2 SMNVEV (reference sequence). The ends lost 7 bases at V and 3 bases at J; junction bases unmatched: 9. The length of the CDR3 is 15 residues. Here the CDR3 DNA reads TGTGCCAGCACCCTCGCACTAGCGGGGCACTACGAGCAGTACTTC. Amino acids: CASTLALAGHYEQYF.

The chain recombines TRBV24-1 with TRBJ2-3, with 8 bases identical to TRBD2. Germline lookup yields CDR1 KGHDR and CDR2 SFDVKD. J lost 5 bases, V lost 3 bases, and 12 bases had no gene match. CDR3 length: 17 residues. CDR3 coding DNA: TGTGCCACCAGTGATACCCCGACGCGGGGGGCCAAAGATACGCAGTATTTT. This translates into CATSDTPTRGAKDTQYF.

The chain couples TRBV6-2 or TRBV6-3 to TRBJ2-7; 7 bases map to TRBD2. The CDR3 has 13 amino acids. J lost 1 base, V lost 8 bases, and 5 bases had no gene match. CDR1 and CDR2 (germline): MNHEY, SVGEGT. CDR3 nucleotide sequence: TGTGCCAGCTTCCGCGGGGGATCCTACGAGCAGTACTTC. It specifies CASFRGGSYEQYF.

This clonotype was found a few times. The chain combines TRBV24-1 with TRBJ2-4; weak D call: TRBD2 (7 bases). The length of the CDR3 is 14 residues. The germline CDR1 and CDR2 sequences are KGHDR and SFDVKD. The V gene lost 6 bases and the J gene lost 6 bases, with 14 bases spanning the gap. CDR3 amino acids: CATSKAGEGNIQYF. The CDR3 DNA sequence: TGTGCCACCAGTAAAGCAGGGGAGGGAAACATTCAGTACTTC.

In its sample, this clonotype was seen a few times. The chain uses TRBV28 and TRBJ1-4; 7 bases agree with TRBD1. The CDR3 runs 15 residues. The germline V gene encodes CDR1 MDHEN and CDR2 SYDVKM. With 7 bases clipped from V and 5 bases from J, the junction kept 10 bases outside the gene matches. CDR3 amino acids: CASTLTGNENEKLFF. The CDR3 nucleotides are TGTGCCAGCACCCTGACAGGGAACGAAAATGAAAAACTGTTTTTT.

J is TRBJ1-4 and V is TRBV7-9, with D uncertain. The CDR3 is 11 residues long. V shed 5 bases and J shed 8 bases, with 6 bases lying between them. Germline CDR1 is SEHNR and CDR2 is FQNEAQ (reference sequence). The CDR3 nucleotides read TGTGCCAGCAGCACCGCAGAAAAACTGTTTTTT. As protein: CASSTAEKLFF.

V and J are TRBV28 and TRBJ1-1; the D is unclear. This CDR3 comprises 15 residues. Per germline, CDR1 MDHEN and CDR2 SYDVKM. The V and J ends lost 6 bases and 5 bases respectively, with 19 bases between them. CDR3 protein: CASSSRPWRGTEAFF. Here the CDR3 DNA reads TGTGCCAGCAGCTCCCGCCCTTGGCGGGGTACTGAAGCTTTCTTT.

This clonotype was detected only a few times. This chain joins TRBV7-3 and TRBJ1-6; D may be TRBD1 (6 bases). This CDR3 is 15 amino acids long. V lost 1 base, J lost 6 bases, and 10 bases lay in between. Germline CDR1 reads SGHTA; CDR2 reads FQGTGA. The CDR3 sequence: CASSLSGQSNSPLHF. In DNA, the CDR3 is TGTGCCAGCAGCTTAAGCGGACAGAGTAATTCACCCCTCCACTTT.

With regard to this clonotype: The germline gene is not matched at one end of the junction; a read error may be the cause. The CDR3 is CASSYPASGGNNEQFF. The CDR3 bases are TGTGCCAGCAGTTACCCGGCTAGCGGGGGGAACAACGAGCAGTTCTTC. The chain links TRBV6-5 to TRBJ2-1; TRBD2 aligns across 11 bases. This CDR3 region has 16 residues. Germline V gives CDR1 MNHEY, CDR2 SVGAGI.

This clonotype was counted a few times. This sequence joins TRBV9 and TRBJ2-3; D perhaps matches TRBD2 (6 bases). Germline loops: CDR1 SGDLS, CDR2 YYNGEE. V was shortened by 0 bases and J by 3 bases, with 14 bases between the two germline ends. The length of the CDR3 is 16 residues. CDR3 sequence reads: CASSVAGDMVTDTQYF. In nucleotides, the CDR3 is TGTGCCAGCAGCGTAGCGGGAGATATGGTGACAGATACGCAGTATTTT.

The chain employs TRBV6-2 or TRBV6-3 and TRBJ2-1, with D unresolved. This CDR3 comprises 14 residues. Germline V CDR1 and CDR2: MNHEY, SVGEGT. Trimming removed 8 bases from V and 6 bases from J, with 17 bases in between. CDR3 loop: CASGLFARGNEQFF. Written as DNA, the CDR3 is TGTGCCAGCGGTCTGTTTGCCCGCGGCAATGAGCAGTTCTTC.

The sample holds a few counts of this clonotype. The V and J genes are TRBV5-1 and TRBJ2-7; TRBD2 agrees at 7 bases. CDR3 size: 14 residues. In germline, CDR1 is SGHRS, CDR2 YFSETQ. Trimming removed 6 bases from V and 2 bases from J; junction bases left unmatched: 8. For the CDR3, the DNA is TGCGCCAGCAAGGTTCTAGCGGAAGCCTACGAGCAGTACTTC. Its translation is CASKVLAEAYEQYF.

The chain employs TRBV20-1 and TRBJ2-1; D call uncertain. The germline V and J ends were trimmed by 0 bases and 1 base, with 4 bases remaining between them. The V gene's germline CDR1 is DFQATT and CDR2 SNEGSKA (reference sequence). The CDR3 length is 13 residues. As DNA, the CDR3 is TGCAGTGCTAGAGAACCATCCTACAATGAGCAGTTCTTC. It encodes CSAREPSYNEQFF.

V is TRBV11-2 and J is TRBJ1-4; tentative D call: TRBD1 (5 bases). V was trimmed by 3 bases and J by 2 bases, leaving 13 bases between them. The length of the CDR3 is 16 residues. Germline loops: CDR1 SGHAT, CDR2 FQNNGV. CDR3 protein: CASSFGQGPTNEKLFF. DNA of the CDR3: TGTGCCAGCAGCTTCGGGCAGGGACCTACTAATGAAAAACTGTTTTTT.

The rearrangement links TRBV9 to TRBJ2-1; 12 nucleotides align to TRBD2. The CDR3 covers 17 residues. V was clipped by 4 bases and J by 9 bases; unmatched bases: 14. Germline loops: CDR1 SGDLS, CDR2 YYNGEE. CDR3 residues: CASSPNPPTSGSGEQFF. DNA for the CDR3: TGTGCCAGCAGCCCTAATCCTCCGACTAGCGGGAGCGGTGAGCAGTTCTTC.

The chain employs TRBV10-3 and TRBJ2-2; D unresolved. The V end lost 4 bases, the J end lost 5 bases, and 11 bases lay between the germline ends. This CDR3 comprises 14 residues. The germline V gene encodes CDR1 ENHRY and CDR2 SYGVKD. In nucleotides, the CDR3 is TGTGCCATCAGTGTTCATGCTGATACCGGGGAGCTGTTTTTT. Encoded protein: CAISVHADTGELFF.

This clonotype was picked up many times. V gene TRBV6-5 combines with J gene TRBJ2-7; no clear D. The V gene lost 6 bases and the J gene lost 1 base, with 16 bases spanning the gap. Germline assignment: CDR1 MNHEY and CDR2 SVGAGI. The CDR3 sequence is 15 residues long. CDR3 nucleotides: TGTGCCAGCAGCTACAGTTGGCAGAATTCCTACGAGCAGTACTTC. Protein product: CASSYSWQNSYEQYF.

V is TRBV20-1 and J is TRBJ2-4, with TRBD1 matching 10 bases. The J call may be mistaken, given a closer DNA end match to TRBJ2-7. The CDR3 sequence is 15 residues long. Germline CDR1 reads DFQATT; CDR2 reads SNEGSKA (reference sequence). The CDR3: CSARNMGTGENEQYF. In nucleotides, the CDR3 is TGCAGTGCTAGGAATATGGGGACAGGGGAGAACGAGCAGTACTTC.